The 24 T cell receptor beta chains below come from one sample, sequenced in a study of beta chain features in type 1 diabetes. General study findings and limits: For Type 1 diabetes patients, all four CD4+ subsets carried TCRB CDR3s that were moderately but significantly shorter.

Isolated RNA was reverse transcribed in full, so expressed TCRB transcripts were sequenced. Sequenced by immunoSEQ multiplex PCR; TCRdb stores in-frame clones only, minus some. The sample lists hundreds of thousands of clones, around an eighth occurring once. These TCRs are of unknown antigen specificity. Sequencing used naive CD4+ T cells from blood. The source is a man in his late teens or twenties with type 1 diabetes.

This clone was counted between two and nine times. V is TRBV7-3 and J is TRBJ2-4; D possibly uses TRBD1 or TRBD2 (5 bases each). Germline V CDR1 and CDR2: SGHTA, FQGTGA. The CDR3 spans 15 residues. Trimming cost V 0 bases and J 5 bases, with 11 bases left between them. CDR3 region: CASSLTPGPENIQYF. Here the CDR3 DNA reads TGTGCCAGCAGCTTAACCCCGGGACCGGAAAACATTCAGTACTTC. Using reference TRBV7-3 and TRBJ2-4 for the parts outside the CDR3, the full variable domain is GAGVSQTPSNKVTEKGKYVELRCDPISGHTALYWYRQSLGQGPEFLIYFQGTGAADDSGLPNDRFFAVRPEGSVSTLKIQRTERGDSAVYLCASSLTPGPENIQYFGAGTRLSVL.

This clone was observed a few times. CDR3 sequence reads: CAWRSYQHSSYNEQFF. The CDR3 nucleotides read TGTGCCTGGAGATCTTACCAGCACAGCTCCTACAATGAGCAGTTCTTC. The chain couples TRBV30 to TRBJ2-1, with D unclear. V lost 3 bases and J 0 bases, leaving 15 bases between the germline ends. Per the germline V gene, CDR1 is GTSNPN and CDR2 is SVGIG (reference sequence). The CDR3 covers 16 residues.

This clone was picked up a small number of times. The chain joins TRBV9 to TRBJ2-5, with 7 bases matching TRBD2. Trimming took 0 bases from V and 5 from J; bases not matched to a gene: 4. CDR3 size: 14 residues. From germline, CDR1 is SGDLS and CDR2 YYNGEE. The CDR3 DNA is TGTGCCAGCAGCGTAGACAGCGGGAAGGAGACCCAGTACTTC. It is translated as CASSVDSGKETQYF.

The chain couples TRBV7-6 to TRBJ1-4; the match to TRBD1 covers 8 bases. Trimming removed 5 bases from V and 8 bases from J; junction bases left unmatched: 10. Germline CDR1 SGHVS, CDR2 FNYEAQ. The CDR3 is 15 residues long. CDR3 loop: CASSLFRGRGEKLFF. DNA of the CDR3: TGTGCCAGCAGCCTTTTCAGGGGGCGAGGAGAAAAACTGTTTTTT. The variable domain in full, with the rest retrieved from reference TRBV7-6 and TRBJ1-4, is GAGVSQSPRYKVTKRGQDVALRCDPISGHVSLYWYRQALGQGPEFLTYFNYEAQQDKSGLPNDRFSAERPEGSISTLTIQRTEQRDSAMYRCASSLFRGRGEKLFFGSGTQLSVL.

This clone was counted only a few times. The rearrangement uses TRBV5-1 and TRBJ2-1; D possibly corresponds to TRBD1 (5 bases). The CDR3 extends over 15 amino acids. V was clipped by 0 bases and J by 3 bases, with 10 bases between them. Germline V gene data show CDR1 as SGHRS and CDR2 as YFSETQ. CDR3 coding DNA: TGCGCCAGCAGCTTGGCAGGGTTAGGCTACAATGAGCAGTTCTTC. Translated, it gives CASSLAGLGYNEQFF.

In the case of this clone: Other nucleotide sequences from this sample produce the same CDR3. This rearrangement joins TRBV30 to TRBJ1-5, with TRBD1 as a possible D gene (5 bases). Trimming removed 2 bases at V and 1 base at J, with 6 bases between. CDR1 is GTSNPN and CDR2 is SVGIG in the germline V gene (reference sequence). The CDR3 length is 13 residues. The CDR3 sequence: CAWSRGSNQPQHF. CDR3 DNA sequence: TGTGCCTGGAGTCGGGGGAGCAATCAGCCCCAGCATTTT.

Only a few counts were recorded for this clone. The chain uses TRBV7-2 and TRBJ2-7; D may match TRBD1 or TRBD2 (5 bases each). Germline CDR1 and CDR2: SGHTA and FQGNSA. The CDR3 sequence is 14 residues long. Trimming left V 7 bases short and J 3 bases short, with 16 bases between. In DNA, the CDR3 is TGTGCCAGCACCCCGGGGCAGGCGGTCTACGAGCAGTACTTC. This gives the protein CASTPGQAVYEQYF.

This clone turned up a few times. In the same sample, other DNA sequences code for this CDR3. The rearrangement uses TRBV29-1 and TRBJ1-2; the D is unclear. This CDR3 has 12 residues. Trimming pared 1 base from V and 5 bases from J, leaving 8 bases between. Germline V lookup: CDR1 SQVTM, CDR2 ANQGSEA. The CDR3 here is CSVEGPTYGYTF. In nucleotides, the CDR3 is TGCAGCGTTGAAGGGCCGACTTATGGCTACACCTTC.

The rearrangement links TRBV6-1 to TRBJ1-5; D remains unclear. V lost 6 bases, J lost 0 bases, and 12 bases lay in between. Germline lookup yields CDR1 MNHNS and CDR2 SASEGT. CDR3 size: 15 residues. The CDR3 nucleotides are TGTGCCAGCAGCAGTGAACCCGATAGCAATCAGCCCCAGCATTTT. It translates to CASSSEPDSNQPQHF.

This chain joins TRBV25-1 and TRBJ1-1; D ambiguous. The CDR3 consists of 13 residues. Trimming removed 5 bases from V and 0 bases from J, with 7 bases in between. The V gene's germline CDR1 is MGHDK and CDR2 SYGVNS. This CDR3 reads CASSNDLNTEAFF. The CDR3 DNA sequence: TGTGCCAGCAGTAATGACCTGAACACTGAAGCTTTCTTT.

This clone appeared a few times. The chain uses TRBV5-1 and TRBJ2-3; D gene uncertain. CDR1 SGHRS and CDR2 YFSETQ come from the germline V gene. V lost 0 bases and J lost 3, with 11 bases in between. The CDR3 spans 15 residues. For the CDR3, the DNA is TGCGCCAGCAGCTTGGCCGTGGTCTCGACAGATACGCAGTATTTT. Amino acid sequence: CASSLAVVSTDTQYF. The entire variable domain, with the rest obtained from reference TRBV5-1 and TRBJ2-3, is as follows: KAGVTQTPRYLIKTRGQQVTLSCSPISGHRSVSWYQQTPGQGLQFLFEYFSETQRNKGNFPGRFSGRQFSNSRSEMNVSTLELGDSALYLCASSLAVVSTDTQYFGPGTRLTVL.

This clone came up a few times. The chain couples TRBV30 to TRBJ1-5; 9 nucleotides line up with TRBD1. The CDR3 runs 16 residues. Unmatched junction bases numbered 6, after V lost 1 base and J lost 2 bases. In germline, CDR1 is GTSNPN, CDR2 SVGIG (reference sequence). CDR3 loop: CAWSADRGGGNQPQHF. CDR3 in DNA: TGTGCCTGGAGTGCCGACAGGGGGGGTGGCAATCAGCCCCAGCATTTT.

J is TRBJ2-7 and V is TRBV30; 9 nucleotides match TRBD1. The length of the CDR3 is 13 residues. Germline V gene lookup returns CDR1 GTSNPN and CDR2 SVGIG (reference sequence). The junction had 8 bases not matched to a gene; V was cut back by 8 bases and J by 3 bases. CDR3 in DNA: TGTGCCGGAGGGACAGGGATCAGCTACGAGCAGTACTTC. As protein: CAGGTGISYEQYF.

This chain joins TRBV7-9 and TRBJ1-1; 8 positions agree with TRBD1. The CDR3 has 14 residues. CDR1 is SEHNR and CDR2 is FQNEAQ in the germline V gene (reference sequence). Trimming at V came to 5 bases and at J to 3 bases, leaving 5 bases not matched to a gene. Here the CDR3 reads CASSRQGRDTEAFF. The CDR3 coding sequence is TGTGCCAGCAGCCGACAGGGGAGGGACACTGAAGCTTTCTTT.

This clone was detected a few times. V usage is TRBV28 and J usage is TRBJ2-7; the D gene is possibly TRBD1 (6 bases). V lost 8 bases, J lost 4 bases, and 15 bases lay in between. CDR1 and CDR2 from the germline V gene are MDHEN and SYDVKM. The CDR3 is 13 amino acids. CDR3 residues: CASETSQGYEQYF. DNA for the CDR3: TGTGCCAGCGAAACGTCACAGGGTTACGAGCAGTACTTC.

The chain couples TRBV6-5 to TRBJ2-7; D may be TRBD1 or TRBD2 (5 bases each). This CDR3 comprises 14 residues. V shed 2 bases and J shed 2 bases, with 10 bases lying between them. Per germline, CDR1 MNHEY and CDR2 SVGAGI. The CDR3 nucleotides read TGTGCCAGCAGTTACGAGGGGCTCCCCTACGAGCAGTACTTC. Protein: CASSYEGLPYEQYF.

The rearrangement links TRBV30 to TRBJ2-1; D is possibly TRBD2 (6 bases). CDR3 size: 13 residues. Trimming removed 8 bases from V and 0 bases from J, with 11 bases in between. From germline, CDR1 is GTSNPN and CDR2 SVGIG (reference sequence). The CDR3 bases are TGTGCCGGAGCGGAGGGCTCCTACAATGAGCAGTTCTTC. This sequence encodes CAGAEGSYNEQFF.

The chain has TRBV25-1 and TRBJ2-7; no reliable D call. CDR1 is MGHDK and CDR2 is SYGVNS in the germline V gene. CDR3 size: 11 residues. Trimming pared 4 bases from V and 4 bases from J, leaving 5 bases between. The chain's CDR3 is CASSGGYEQYF. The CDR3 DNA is TGTGCCAGCAGTGGGGGTTACGAGCAGTACTTC.

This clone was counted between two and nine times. In DNA, the CDR3 is TGTGCCAGTGGGACATCAGATACGCAGTATTTT. Its protein product is CASGTSDTQYF. The chain carries TRBV11-3 and TRBJ2-3; maybe TRBD1 (6 bases). The CDR3 runs to 11 residues. The V end lost 9 bases, the J end lost 4 bases, and 8 bases lay between the germline ends. Per the germline V gene, CDR1 is SGHNT and CDR2 is YENEEA.

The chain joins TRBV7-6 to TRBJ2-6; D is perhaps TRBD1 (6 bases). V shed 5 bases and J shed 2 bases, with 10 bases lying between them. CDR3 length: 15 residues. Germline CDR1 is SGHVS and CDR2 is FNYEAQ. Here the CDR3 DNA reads TGTGCCAGCAGCCGAACAGGGCCTGGGGCCAACGTCCTGACTTTC. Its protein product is CASSRTGPGANVLTF.

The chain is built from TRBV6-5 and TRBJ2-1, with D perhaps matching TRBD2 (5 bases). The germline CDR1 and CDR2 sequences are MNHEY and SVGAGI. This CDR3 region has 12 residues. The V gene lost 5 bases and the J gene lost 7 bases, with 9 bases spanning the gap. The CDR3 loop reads CASSGLANEQFF. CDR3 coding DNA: TGTGCCAGCAGTGGACTGGCGAATGAGCAGTTCTTC.

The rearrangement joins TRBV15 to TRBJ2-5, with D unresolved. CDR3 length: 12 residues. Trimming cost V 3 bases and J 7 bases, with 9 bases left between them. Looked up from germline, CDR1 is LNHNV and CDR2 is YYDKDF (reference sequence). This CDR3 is CATSRSPGTQYF. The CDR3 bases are TGTGCCACCAGCAGGTCCCCCGGGACCCAGTACTTC.

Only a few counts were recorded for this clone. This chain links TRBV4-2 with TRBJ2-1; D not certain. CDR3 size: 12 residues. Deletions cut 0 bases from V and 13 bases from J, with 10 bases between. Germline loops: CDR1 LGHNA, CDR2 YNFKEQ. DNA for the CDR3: TGTGCCAGCAGCCAAGAGTTCGCTATCCAGTTCTTC. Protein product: CASSQEFAIQFF.

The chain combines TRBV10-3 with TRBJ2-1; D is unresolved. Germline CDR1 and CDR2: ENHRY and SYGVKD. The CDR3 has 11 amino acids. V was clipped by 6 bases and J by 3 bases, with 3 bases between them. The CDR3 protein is CAIRDYNEQFF. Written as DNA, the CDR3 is TGTGCCATCAGGGACTACAATGAGCAGTTCTTC.